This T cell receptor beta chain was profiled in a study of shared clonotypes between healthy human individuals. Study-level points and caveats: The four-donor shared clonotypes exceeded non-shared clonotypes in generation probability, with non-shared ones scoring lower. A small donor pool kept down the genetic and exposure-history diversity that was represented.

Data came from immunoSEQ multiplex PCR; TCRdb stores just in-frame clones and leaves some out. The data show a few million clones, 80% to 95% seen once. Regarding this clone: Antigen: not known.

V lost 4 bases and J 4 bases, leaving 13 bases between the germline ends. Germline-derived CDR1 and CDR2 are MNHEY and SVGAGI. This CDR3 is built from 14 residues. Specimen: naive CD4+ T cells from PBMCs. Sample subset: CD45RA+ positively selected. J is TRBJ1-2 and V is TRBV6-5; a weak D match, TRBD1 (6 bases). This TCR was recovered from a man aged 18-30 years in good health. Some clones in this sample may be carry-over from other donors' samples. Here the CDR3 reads CASSLTGLGYGYTF. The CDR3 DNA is TGTGCCAGCAGTTTAACAGGGTTGGGCTATGGCTACACCTTC.